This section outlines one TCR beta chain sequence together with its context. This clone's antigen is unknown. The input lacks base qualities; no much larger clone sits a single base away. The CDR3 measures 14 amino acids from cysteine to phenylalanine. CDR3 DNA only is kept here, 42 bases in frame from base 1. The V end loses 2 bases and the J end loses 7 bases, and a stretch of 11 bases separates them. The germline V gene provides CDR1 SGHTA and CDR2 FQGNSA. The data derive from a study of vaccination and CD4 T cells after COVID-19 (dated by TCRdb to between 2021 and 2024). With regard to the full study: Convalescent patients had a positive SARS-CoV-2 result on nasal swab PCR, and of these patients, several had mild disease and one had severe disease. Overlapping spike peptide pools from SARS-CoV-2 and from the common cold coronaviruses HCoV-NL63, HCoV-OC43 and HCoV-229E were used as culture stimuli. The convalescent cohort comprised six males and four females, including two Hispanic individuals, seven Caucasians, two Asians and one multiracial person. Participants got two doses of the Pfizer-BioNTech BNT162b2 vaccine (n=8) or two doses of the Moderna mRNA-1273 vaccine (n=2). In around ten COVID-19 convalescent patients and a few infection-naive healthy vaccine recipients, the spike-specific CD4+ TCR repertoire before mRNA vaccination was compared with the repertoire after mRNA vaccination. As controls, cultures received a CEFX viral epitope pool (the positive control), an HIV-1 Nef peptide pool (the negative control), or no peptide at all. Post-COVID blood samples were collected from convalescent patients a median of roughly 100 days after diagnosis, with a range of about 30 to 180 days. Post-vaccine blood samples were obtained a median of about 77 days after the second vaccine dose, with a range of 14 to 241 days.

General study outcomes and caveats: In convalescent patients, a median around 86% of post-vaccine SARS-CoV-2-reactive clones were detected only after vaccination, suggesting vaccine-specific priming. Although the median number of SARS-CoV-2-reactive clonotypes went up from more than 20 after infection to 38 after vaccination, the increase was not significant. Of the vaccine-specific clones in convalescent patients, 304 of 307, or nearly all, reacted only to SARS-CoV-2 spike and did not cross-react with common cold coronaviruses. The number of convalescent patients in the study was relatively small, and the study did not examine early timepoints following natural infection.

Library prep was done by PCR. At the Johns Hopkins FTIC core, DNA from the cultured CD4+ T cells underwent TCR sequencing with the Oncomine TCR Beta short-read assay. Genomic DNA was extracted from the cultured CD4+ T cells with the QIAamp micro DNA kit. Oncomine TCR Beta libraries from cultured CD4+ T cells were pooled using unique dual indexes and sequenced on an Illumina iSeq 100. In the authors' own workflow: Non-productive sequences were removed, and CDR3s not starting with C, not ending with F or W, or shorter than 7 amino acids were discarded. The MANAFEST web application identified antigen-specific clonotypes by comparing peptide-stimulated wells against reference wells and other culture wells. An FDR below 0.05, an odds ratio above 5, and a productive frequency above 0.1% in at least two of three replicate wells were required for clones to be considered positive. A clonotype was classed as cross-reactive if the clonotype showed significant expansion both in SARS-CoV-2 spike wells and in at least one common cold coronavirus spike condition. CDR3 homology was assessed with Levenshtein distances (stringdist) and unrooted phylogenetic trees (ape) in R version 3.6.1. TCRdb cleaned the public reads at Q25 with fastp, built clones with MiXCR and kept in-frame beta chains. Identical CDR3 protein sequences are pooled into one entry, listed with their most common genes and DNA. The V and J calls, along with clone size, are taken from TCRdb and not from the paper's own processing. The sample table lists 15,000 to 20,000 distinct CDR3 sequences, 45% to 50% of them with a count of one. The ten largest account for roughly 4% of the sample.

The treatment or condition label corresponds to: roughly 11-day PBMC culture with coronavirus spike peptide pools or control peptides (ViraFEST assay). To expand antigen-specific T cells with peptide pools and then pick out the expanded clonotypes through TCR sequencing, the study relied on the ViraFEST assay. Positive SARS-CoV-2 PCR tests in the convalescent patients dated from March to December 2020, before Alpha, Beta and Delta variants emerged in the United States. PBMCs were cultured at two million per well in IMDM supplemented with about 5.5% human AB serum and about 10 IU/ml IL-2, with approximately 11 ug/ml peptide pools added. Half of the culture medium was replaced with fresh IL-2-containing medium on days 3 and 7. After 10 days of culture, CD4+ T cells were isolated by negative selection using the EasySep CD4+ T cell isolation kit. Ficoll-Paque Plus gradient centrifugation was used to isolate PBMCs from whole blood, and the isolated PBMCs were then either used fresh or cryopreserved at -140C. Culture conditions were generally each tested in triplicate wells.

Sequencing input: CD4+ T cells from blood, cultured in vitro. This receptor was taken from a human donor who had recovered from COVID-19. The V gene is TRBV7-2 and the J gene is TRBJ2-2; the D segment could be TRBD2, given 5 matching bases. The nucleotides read TGTGCCAGCAGCTTATCACGGGGAAGCGGGGAGCTGTTTTTT. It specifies CASSLSRGSGELFF.